This record concerns one TCR beta chain sequence. Its target is not known. The data are from a study of PD-1 blockade in classical Hodgkin lymphoma. Findings and caveats of the study: While CD8+ TCR diversity did not rise significantly by C4D1, CD4+ TCR diversity did.

The repertoire was sequenced with immunoSEQ multiplex PCR; TCRdb's copy has only in-frame clones and lacks some. The sample carries some 22,000 clones, about 70% recorded once. Sample time point: cycle 4 day 1 (C4D1), after 6 weeks of nivolumab. Every patient was affected by relapse after autologous stem cell transplantation, while exposure to brentuximab vedotin was not uniform. Complete response, partial response or progressive disease made up the best responses. V was pared by 7 bases and J by 0 bases, with 15 bases between. CDR1 is SGHRS, CDR2 YFSETQ, per germline. There are 15 residues in the CDR3.

This material consisted of peripheral blood mononuclear cells (PBMCs), taken before the fourth cycle of nivolumab. The chain couples TRBV5-1 to TRBJ2-3, with D perhaps matching TRBD1 or TRBD2 (5 bases each). The clonotype was recovered from a human donor with classical Hodgkin lymphoma. This CDR3 is CASSFRGQSTDTQYF. Here the CDR3 DNA reads TGCGCCAGCTCTTTCCGGGGCCAAAGCACAGATACGCAGTATTTT.